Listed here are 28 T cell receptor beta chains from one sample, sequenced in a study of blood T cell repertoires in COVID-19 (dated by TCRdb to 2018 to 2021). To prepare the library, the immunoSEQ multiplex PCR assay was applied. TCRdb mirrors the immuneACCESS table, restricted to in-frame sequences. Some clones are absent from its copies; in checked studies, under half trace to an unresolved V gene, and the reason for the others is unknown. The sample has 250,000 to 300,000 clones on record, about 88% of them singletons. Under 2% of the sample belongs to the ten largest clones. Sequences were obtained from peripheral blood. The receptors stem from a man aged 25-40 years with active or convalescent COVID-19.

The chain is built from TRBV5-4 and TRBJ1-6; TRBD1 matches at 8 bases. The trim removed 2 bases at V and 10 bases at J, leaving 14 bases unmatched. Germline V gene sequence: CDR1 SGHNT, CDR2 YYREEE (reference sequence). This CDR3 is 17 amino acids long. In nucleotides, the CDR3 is TGTGCCAGCAGCTTCGACAGGGGTGGTAGTCGGCGGTCACCCCTCCACTTT. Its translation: CASSFDRGGSRRSPLHF.

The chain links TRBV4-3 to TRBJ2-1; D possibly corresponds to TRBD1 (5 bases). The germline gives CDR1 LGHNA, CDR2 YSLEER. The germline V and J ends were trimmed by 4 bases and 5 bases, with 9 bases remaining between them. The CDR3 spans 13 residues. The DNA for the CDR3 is TGCGCCAGCAGCCGAGACAGAAACAATGAGCAGTTCTTC. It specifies CASSRDRNNEQFF.

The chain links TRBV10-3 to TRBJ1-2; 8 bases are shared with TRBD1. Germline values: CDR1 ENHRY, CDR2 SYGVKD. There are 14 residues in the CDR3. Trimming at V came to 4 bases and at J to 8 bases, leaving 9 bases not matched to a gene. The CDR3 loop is CAISALDRAGGYTF. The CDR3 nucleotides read TGTGCCATCAGTGCTTTGGACAGGGCCGGGGGCTACACCTTC.

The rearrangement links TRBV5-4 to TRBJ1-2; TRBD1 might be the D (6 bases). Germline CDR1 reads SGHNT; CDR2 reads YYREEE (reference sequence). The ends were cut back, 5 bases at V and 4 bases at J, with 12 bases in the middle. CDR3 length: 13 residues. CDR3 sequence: CASRGALTYGYTF. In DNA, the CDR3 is TGTGCCAGCAGGGGGGCCCTAACCTATGGCTACACCTTC.

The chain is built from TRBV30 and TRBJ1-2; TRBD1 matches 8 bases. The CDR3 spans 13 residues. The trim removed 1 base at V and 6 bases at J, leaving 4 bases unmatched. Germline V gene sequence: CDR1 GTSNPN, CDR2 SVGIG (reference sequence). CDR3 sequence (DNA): TGTGCCTGGAGTGGGGCAGGGGGCCATGGCTACACCTTC. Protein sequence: CAWSGAGGHGYTF.

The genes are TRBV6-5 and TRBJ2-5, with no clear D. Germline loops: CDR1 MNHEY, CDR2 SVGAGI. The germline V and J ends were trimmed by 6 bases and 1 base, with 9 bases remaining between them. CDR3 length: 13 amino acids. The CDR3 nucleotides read TGTGCCAGCAGCAGAATCGCCCAAGAGACCCAGTACTTC. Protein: CASSRIAQETQYF.

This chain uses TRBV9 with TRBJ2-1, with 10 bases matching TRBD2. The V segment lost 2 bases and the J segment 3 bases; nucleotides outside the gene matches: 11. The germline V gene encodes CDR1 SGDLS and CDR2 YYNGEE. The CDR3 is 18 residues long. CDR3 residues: CASSVGLAGALLYNEQFF. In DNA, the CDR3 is TGTGCCAGCAGCGTTGGGCTAGCGGGGGCCCTTCTCTACAATGAGCAGTTCTTC.

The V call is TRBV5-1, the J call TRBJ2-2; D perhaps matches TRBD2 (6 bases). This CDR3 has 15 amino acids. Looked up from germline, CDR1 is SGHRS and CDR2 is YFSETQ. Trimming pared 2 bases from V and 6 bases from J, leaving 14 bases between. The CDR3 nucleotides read TGCGCCAGCAGCTTTTTCGGGGAGGCGGCCGGGGAGCTGTTTTTT. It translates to CASSFFGEAAGELFF.

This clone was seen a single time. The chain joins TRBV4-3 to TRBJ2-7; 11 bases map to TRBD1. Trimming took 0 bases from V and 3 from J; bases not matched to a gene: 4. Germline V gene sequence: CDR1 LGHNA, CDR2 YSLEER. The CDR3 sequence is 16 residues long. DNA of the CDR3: TGCGCCAGCAGCCAAGATGGGACAGGGGGGAACTACGAGCAGTACTTC. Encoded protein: CASSQDGTGGNYEQYF.

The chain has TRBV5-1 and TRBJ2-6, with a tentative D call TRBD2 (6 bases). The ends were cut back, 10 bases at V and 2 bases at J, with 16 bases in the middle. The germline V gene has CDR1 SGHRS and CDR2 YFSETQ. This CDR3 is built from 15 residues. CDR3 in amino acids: CASKGGKPGANVLTF. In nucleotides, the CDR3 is TGCGCCTCCAAGGGAGGCAAGCCTGGGGCCAACGTCCTGACTTTC.

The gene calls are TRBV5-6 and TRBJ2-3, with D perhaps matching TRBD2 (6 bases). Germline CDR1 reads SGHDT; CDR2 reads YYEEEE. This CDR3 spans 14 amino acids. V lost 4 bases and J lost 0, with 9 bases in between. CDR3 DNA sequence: TGTGCCAGCAGCGTCGGGACTAGCACAGATACGCAGTATTTT. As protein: CASSVGTSTDTQYF. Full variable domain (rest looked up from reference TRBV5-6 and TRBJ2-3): DAGVTQSPTHLIKTRGQQVTLRCSPKSGHDTVSWYQQALGQGPQFIFQYYEEEERQRGNFPDRFSGHQFPNYSSELNVNALLLGDSALYLCASSVGTSTDTQYFGPGTRLTVL.

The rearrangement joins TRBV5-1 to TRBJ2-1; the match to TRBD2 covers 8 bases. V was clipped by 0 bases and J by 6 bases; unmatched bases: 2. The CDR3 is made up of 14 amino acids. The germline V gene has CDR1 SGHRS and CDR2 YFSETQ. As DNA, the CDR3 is TGCGCCAGCAGCTTGGTGACTAGCGCCAATGAGCAGTTCTTC. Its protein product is CASSLVTSANEQFF.

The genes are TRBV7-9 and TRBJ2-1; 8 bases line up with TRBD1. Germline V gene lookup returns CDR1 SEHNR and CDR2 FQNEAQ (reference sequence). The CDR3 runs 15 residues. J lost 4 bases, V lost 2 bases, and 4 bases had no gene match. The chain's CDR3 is CASSLSQGAYNEQFF. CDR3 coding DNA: TGTGCCAGCAGCTTATCCCAGGGGGCTTACAATGAGCAGTTCTTC.

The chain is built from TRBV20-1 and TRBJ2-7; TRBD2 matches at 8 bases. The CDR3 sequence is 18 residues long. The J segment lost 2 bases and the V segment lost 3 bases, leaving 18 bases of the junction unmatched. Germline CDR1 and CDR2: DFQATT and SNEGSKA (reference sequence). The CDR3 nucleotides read TGCAGTGCTAGTTCCTCCCTTGATAGCGGGGCCATACCCTACGAGCAGTACTTC. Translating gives CSASSSLDSGAIPYEQYF.

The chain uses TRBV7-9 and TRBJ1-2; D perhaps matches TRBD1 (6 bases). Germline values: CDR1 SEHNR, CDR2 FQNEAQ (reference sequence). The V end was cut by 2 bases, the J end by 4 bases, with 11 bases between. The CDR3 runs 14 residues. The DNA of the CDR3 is TGTGCCAGCAGCTTACTGGGGGACACCTATGGCTACACCTTC. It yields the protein CASSLLGDTYGYTF.

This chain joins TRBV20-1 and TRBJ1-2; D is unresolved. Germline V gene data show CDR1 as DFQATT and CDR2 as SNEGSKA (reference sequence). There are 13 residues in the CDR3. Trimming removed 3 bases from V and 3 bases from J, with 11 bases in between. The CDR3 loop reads CSASTSSDYGYTF. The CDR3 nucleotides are TGCAGTGCTAGTACTTCTTCTGACTATGGCTACACCTTC.

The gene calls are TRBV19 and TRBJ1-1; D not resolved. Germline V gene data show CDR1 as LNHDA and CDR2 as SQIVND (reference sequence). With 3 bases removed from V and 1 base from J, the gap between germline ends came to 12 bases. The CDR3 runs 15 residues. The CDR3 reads CASSITLGQNTEAFF. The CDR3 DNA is TGTGCCAGTAGTATTACGCTTGGGCAGAACACTGAAGCTTTCTTT.

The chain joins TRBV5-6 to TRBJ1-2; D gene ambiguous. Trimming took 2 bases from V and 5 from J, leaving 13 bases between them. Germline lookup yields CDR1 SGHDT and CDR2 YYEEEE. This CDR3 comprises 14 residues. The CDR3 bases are TGTGCCAGCAGCTTCCGATCTTCGGGGTATGGCTACACCTTC. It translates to CASSFRSSGYGYTF.

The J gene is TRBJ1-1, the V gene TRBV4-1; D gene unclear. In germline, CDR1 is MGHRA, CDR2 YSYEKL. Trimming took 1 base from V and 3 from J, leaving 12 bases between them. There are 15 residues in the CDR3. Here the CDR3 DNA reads TGCGCCAGCAGCCAAGTTCTTGCCGGAGACACTGAAGCTTTCTTT. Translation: CASSQVLAGDTEAFF.

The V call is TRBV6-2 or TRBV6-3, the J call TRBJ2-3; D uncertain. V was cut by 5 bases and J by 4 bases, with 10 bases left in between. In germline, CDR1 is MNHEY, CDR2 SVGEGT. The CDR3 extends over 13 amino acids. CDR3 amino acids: CASSLLVSDTQYF. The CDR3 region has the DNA TGTGCCAGCAGTCTCCTAGTTTCAGATACGCAGTATTTT.

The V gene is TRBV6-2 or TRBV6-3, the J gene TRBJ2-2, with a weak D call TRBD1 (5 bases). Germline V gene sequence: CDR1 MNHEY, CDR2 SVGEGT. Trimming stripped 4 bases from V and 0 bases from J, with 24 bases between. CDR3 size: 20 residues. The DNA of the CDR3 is TGTGCCAGCAGTTCCATCCCAGGGATTCAGGGATTCCCGAACACCGGGGAGCTGTTTTTT. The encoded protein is CASSSIPGIQGFPNTGELFF.

The CDR3 spells CASRPPGGNEQYF. In DNA, the CDR3 is TGTGCCAGCAGACCCCCAGGGGGGAACGAGCAGTACTTC. This chain connects TRBV6-5 to TRBJ2-7; D might be TRBD1 (7 bases). The V end lost 6 bases, the J end lost 5 bases, and 14 bases lay between the germline ends. Germline CDR1 and CDR2: MNHEY and SVGAGI. This CDR3 contains 13 residues.

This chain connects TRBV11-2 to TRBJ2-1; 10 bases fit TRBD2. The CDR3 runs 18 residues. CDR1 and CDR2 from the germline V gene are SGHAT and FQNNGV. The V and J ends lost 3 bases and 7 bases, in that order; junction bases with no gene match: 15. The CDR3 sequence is CASSFNLPRSGGLNEQFF. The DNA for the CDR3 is TGTGCCAGCAGCTTCAACTTACCCCGTAGCGGGGGGTTGAATGAGCAGTTCTTC.

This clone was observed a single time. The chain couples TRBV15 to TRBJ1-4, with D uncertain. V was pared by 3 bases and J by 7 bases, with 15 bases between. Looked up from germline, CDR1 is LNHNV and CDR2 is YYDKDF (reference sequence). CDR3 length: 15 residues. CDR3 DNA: TGTGCCACCAGCAGGAGCGGCGGGGAGGCTGAAAAACTGTTTTTT. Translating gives CATSRSGGEAEKLFF.

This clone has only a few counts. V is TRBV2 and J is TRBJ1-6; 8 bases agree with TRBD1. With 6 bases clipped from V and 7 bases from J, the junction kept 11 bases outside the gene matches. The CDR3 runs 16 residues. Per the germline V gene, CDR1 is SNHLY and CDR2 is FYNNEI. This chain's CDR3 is CASRVQAGQANSPLHF. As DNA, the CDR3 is TGTGCCAGCAGGGTCCAGGCGGGACAGGCGAATTCACCCCTCCACTTT.

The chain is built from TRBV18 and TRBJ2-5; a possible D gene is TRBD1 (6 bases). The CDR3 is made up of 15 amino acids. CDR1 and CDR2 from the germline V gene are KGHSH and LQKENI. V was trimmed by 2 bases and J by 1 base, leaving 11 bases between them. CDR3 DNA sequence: TGTGCCAGCTCACCAAGGCTACAGGGCCAAGAGACCCAGTACTTC. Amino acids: CASSPRLQGQETQYF.

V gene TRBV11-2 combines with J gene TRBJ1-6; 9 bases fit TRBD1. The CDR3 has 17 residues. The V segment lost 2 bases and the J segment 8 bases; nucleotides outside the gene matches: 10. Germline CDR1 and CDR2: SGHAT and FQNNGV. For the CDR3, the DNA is TGTGCCAGCAGCTTATTCCCAGGGGGACAGGGTGATTCACCCCTCCACTTT. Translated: CASSLFPGGQGDSPLHF.

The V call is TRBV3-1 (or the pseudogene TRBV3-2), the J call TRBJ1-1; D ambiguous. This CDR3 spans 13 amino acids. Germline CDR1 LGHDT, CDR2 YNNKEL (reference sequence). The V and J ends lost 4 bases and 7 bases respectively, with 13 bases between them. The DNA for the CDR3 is TGTGCCAGCAGCCCACGCCGAGGGCGTGAAGCTTTCTTT. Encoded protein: CASSPRRGREAFF.